This T cell receptor beta chain was recovered during a study of T cell repertoires in cytomegalovirus infection (dated by TCRdb to about 2019). Study-wide context: Because public TCR beta signatures pointed to carriage of CMV infection together with the matching HLA type, the HLA type of each donor mattered for the analysis.

Sequenced using an Illumina HiSeq 1500. TCRdb took the public reads, trimmed them with fastp at Q25, ran MiXCR for clone calling and kept in-frame beta chains. Merged by CDR3 protein, the rows form single entries marked with the most common genes and DNA. This sample comprises around 180,000 distinct CDR3 sequences, roughly 30% of them detected only once. Jointly, the top ten make up just over 30% of the sample. Looking up the germline V gene yields CDR1 SGHTA and CDR2 FQGNSA. From its cysteine to its phenylalanine, the CDR3 spans 14 amino acids. Only the CDR3 part of the read is kept: 42 bases, read in frame from the first base. V was cut back by 0 bases and J by 3 bases, leaving a gap of 8 bases between them. What the research found in general, with its limitations: Carriers of CMV infection plus the relevant HLA type were discriminated by the cumulative frequency of public TCR beta family members in the study cohort and in an independent roughly 380-donor cohort. In the ex vivo response, HLA-C-restricted CMV-specific TCR beta clonotypes were dominant, and in two of eight donors the single most frequent clonotype came from this HLA-C-restricted group.

This clonotype was detected only a few times. This receptor's antigen is unknown. Base qualities are not provided; no much larger clone lies one nucleotide away. This chain joins TRBV7-2 to TRBJ1-2; the D gene assignment is ambiguous. The receptor comes from a human donor in good health (CMV status not recorded). Some clones in this sample may be carry-over from other donors' samples. The sequenced sample consisted of PBMCs. The DNA sequence is TGTGCCAGCAGCTTAGCGCGGGGAGACTATGGCTACACCTTC. This translates into CASSLARGDYGYTF.